This T cell receptor (beta chain) was recorded in a study of relationships among human T cell subsets. Semiquantitative ARM-PCR amplified T cell receptor alpha and beta CDR3 regions from mRNA. In ARM-PCR, communal superprimers followed tagged nested gene-specific primers for exponential amplification. TCRdb processed the multiplex PCR reads anew with MiXCR; each CDR3 protein has one entry. The sample carries a few thousand distinct CDR3 sequences, 50% to 65% recorded once. Germline lookup yields CDR1 MGHRA and CDR2 YSYEKL. The CDR3 totals 15 residues. Between the trimmed V and J ends, which lost 1 base and 2 bases, there was a span of 11 bases. CD8+ T cells were isolated by anti-CD4 multisort bead depletion, then anti-CD8 bead selection.

The chain joins TRBV4-1 to TRBJ2-5; D unclear. The receptor was derived from a man between 35 and 55 years old in good health. Sample: CD8+ T cells sorted from blood. This CDR3 is CASSQGVLRQETQYF. CDR3 sequence (DNA): TGCGCCAGCAGCCAAGGTGTTCTACGACAAGAGACCCAGTACTTC.